The sequence of this TCR beta chain was determined in a study of cytomegalovirus exposure and HLA in healthy donors. The PCR used 60 Vbeta and 13 Jbeta primers. Assay used: immunoSEQ multiplex PCR; TCRdb lists only in-frame clones, some missing. The sample holds over 100,000 clones, about 79% seen once. Germline-derived CDR1 and CDR2 are LNHNV and YYDKDF (reference sequence). The ends lost 4 bases at V and 3 bases at J; junction bases unmatched: 7. The CDR3 is 17 residues long. This sequence was found in a human donor in good health. J is TRBJ2-1 and V is TRBV15, with 12 bases aligning to TRBD2. Sample: PBMCs. The CDR3 sequence: CATSTDRLAGDYNEQFF. CDR3 DNA: TGTGCCACCAGCACCGACCGACTAGCGGGGGACTACAATGAGCAGTTCTTC.